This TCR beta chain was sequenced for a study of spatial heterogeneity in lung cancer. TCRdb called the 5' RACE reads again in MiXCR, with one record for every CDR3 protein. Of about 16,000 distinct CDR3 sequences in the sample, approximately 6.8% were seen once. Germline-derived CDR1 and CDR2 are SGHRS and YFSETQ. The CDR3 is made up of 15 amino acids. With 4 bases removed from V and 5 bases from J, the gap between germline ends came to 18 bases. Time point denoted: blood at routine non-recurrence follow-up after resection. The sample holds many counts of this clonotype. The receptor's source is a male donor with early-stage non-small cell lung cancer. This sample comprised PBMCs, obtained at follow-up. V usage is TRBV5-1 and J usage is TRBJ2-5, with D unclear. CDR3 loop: CASSLASSGLETQYF. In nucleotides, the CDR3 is TGCGCCAGCAGCCTGGCCTCTAGTGGGCTTGAGACCCAGTACTTC.